The 20 T cell receptor beta chains below were found in one sample sequenced in a study of T cell responses to AZD1222 COVID-19 vaccine. Repertoires were generated with immunoSEQ multiplex PCR, while TCRdb's copy carries only in-frame clones and drops some. The sample has 150,000 to 200,000 clones, around 92% seen once. Here the sequenced sample was peripheral blood, taken 28 days after the second AZD1222 dose. The receptors were gathered from an adult who received the AZD1222 COVID-19 vaccine.

J is TRBJ1-2 and V is TRBV19, with 7 positions matching TRBD1. Germline V gene lookup returns CDR1 LNHDA and CDR2 SQIVND (reference sequence). This CDR3 is built from 14 residues. The V and J ends lost 6 bases and 4 bases, in that order; junction bases with no gene match: 8. DNA for the CDR3: TGTGCCAGTAGGCGAAGACAGGGTCGCTATGGCTACACCTTC. Protein: CASRRRQGRYGYTF.

The rearrangement links TRBV12-3 or TRBV12-4 to TRBJ1-3; no firm D call. V lost 6 bases, J lost 0 bases, and 6 bases lay in between. The CDR3 consists of 13 residues. CDR3 nucleotide sequence: TGTGCCAGCAGCCAAAACTCTGGAAACACCATATATTTT. This encodes CASSQNSGNTIYF.

The V call is TRBV19, the J call TRBJ1-1; tentatively, D is TRBD1 (6 bases). CDR1 and CDR2 (germline): LNHDA, SQIVND (reference sequence). V was cut by 5 bases and J by 0 bases, with 7 bases left in between. The CDR3 length is 13 residues. The CDR3 loop is CASSEGVNTEAFF. CDR3 nucleotide sequence: TGTGCCAGTAGTGAGGGGGTGAACACTGAAGCTTTCTTT.

V and J are TRBV25-1 and TRBJ2-7; tentatively, D is TRBD1 (5 bases). CDR1 and CDR2 from the germline V gene are MGHDK and SYGVNS. There are 16 residues in the CDR3. Trimming removed 1 base from V and 2 bases from J, with 15 bases in between. The CDR3 spells CASSEWAGPGPYEQYF. The CDR3 DNA follows: TGTGCCAGCAGTGAATGGGCAGGGCCAGGTCCCTACGAGCAGTACTTC.

This rearrangement joins TRBV11-2 to TRBJ1-2; 9 bases are a match to TRBD1. The J segment lost 0 bases and the V segment lost 2 bases, leaving 7 bases of the junction unmatched. This CDR3 region has 17 residues. Germline values: CDR1 SGHAT, CDR2 FQNNGV. CDR3 nucleotides: TGTGCCAGCAGCTTAAACAGGGGGCTGAGGACTAACTATGGCTACACCTTC. This codes for CASSLNRGLRTNYGYTF.

The rearrangement links TRBV19 to TRBJ2-1; D possibly corresponds to TRBD1 (7 bases). This CDR3 region has 14 residues. Trimming removed 6 bases from V and 5 bases from J, with 14 bases in between. Germline V CDR1 and CDR2: LNHDA, SQIVND (reference sequence). The CDR3 coding sequence is TGTGCCAGTAGGCAGGGGGGTATTCACAATGAGCAGTTCTTC. As protein: CASRQGGIHNEQFF.

The rearrangement uses TRBV30 and TRBJ2-2, with 10 bases identical to TRBD1. CDR3 length: 16 residues. The V segment lost 5 bases and the J segment 6 bases; nucleotides outside the gene matches: 12. CDR1 GTSNPN and CDR2 SVGIG come from the germline V gene (reference sequence). The CDR3 protein is CAWSSGQGKISGELFF. Here the CDR3 DNA reads TGTGCCTGGTCCTCGGGACAGGGGAAAATATCCGGGGAGCTGTTTTTT.

The sample holds one count of this clone. The chain uses TRBV11-2 and TRBJ2-7; no definite D call. V gave up 1 base and J gave up 1 base, with 8 bases separating them. Germline assignment: CDR1 SGHAT and CDR2 FQNNGV. This CDR3 has 14 amino acids. CDR3 protein: CASSLVGGSYEQYF. The CDR3 bases are TGTGCCAGCAGCTTAGTGGGCGGATCCTACGAGCAGTACTTC.

V usage is TRBV5-1 and J usage is TRBJ2-7, with D possibly being TRBD2 (6 bases). V gave up 4 bases and J gave up 2 bases, with 13 bases separating them. This CDR3 region has 14 residues. The V gene's germline CDR1 is SGHRS and CDR2 YFSETQ. The DNA for the CDR3 is TGCGCCAGCAGCCTCCGGGGGTGGGCCTACGAGCAGTACTTC. It yields the protein CASSLRGWAYEQYF.

J is TRBJ1-1 and V is TRBV29-1, with no clear D. V was shortened by 4 bases and J by 10 bases, with 10 bases between the two germline ends. This CDR3 has 10 residues. CDR1 and CDR2 from the germline V gene are SQVTM and ANQGSEA. The CDR3 bases are TGCAGCGTTGCTAGAGGGATAGCTTTCTTT. This encodes CSVARGIAFF.

Worth noting for this clone: Other DNA sequences from this sample encode an identical CDR3 as well. The gene calls are TRBV18 and TRBJ1-1; D may be TRBD1 (5 bases). CDR3 size: 13 residues. V lost 4 bases to trimming and J lost 1 base, with 7 bases between them. Per the germline V gene, CDR1 is KGHSH and CDR2 is LQKENI. CDR3 protein: CASSLTENTEAFF. CDR3 bases: TGTGCCAGCTCACTGACAGAGAACACTGAAGCTTTCTTT.

The chain employs TRBV3-1 (or the pseudogene TRBV3-2) and TRBJ1-2; TRBD1 might be the D (6 bases). The germline V and J ends were trimmed by 5 bases and 8 bases, with 15 bases remaining between them. This CDR3 is built from 13 residues. CDR1 and CDR2 from the germline V gene are LGHDT and YNNKEL (reference sequence). The CDR3 is CASSSRDRGGYTF. In nucleotides, the CDR3 is TGTGCCAGCAGCTCCCGAGATAGGGGGGGCTACACCTTC.

V usage is TRBV5-1 and J usage is TRBJ2-1, with 9 bases aligning to TRBD1. Germline V gene sequence: CDR1 SGHRS, CDR2 YFSETQ. This CDR3 spans 15 amino acids. The junction had 6 bases not matched to a gene; V was cut back by 4 bases and J by 4 bases. The CDR3 nucleotides are TGCGCCAGCAGCGGCCGGGACAGGGCTTACAATGAGCAGTTCTTC. Translated, it gives CASSGRDRAYNEQFF.

The V gene is TRBV10-3, the J gene TRBJ1-6; D is unresolved. Germline lookup yields CDR1 ENHRY and CDR2 SYGVKD. The V gene lost 3 bases and the J gene lost 7 bases, with 10 bases spanning the gap. The CDR3 sequence is 14 residues long. DNA for the CDR3: TGTGCCATCAGTGACCGGCAGACCAATTCACCCCTCCACTTT. Translated, it gives CAISDRQTNSPLHF.

CDR3 DNA: TGTGCCAGCAGTCAAGGGGGCAGTTTGAATGAAAAACTGTTTTTT. Translating gives CASSQGGSLNEKLFF. The genes are TRBV2 and TRBJ1-4; TRBD1 agrees at 7 bases. The CDR3 has 15 residues. V lost 5 bases to trimming and J lost 5 bases; unmatched junction nucleotides: 8. Germline CDR1 reads SNHLY; CDR2 reads FYNNEI.

The V call is TRBV11-3, the J call TRBJ1-1, with no clear D. Germline V gives CDR1 SGHNT, CDR2 YENEEA. The CDR3 extends over 13 amino acids. Trimming took off 4 bases at V and 1 base at J, with 7 bases between the two ends. CDR3 coding DNA: TGTGCCAGCAGCTATACACAGAACACTGAAGCTTTCTTT. Translation: CASSYTQNTEAFF.

The genes are TRBV3-1 (or the pseudogene TRBV3-2) and TRBJ1-2; D remains unclear. This CDR3 region has 15 residues. The germline V gene has CDR1 LGHDT and CDR2 YNNKEL (reference sequence). Trimming shortened V by 1 base and J by 8 bases, and 17 bases separated the two germline ends. In nucleotides, the CDR3 is TGTGCCAGCAGCCAAGTGCCCGGGTACGTAGACGGCTACACCTTC. Amino acids: CASSQVPGYVDGYTF.

The chain uses TRBV10-3 and TRBJ2-7; TRBD2 aligns across 7 bases. V gave up 3 bases and J gave up 2 bases; unmatched junction bases: 7. The CDR3 spans 15 residues. CDR1 ENHRY and CDR2 SYGVKD come from the germline V gene. The CDR3 here is CAISDLGGVPYEQYF. The CDR3 DNA reads as TGTGCCATCAGTGACTTGGGAGGGGTGCCCTACGAGCAGTACTTC.

This chain uses TRBV5-1 with TRBJ1-2; TRBD1 is a possible D gene (5 bases). V lost 4 bases, J lost 6 bases, and 13 bases lay in between. The CDR3 extends over 13 amino acids. The V gene's germline CDR1 is SGHRS and CDR2 YFSETQ. CDR3 DNA: TGCGCCAGCAGCCCCCAGGGTCGGGATGGCTACACCTTC. As protein: CASSPQGRDGYTF.

J is TRBJ1-2 and V is TRBV9, with D tentatively TRBD1 (5 bases). Trimming left V 6 bases short and J 5 bases short, with 11 bases between. This CDR3 is 12 amino acids long. Germline-derived CDR1 and CDR2 are SGDLS and YYNGEE. CDR3 coding DNA: TGTGCCAGCACTGATGACAGTTATGGCTACACCTTC. Residues: CASTDDSYGYTF.